A selection of T cell receptor beta chains follows, all from one sample in a study of blood T cell repertoires in COVID-19. The data were produced by immunoSEQ multiplex PCR, yet TCRdb's version contains in-frame clones alone and is incomplete. The data show tens of thousands of clones, roughly nine tenths seen once. Sequenced input: peripheral blood. These receptors were collected from a man aged 70-80 years with acute or convalescent COVID-19. Both conserved end residues are part of each CDR3. The order of the fields is clone size, V gene, J gene, CDR3 protein. Clone size is given for some rows only: seen once, a few or many times, or a class if the clone is expanded.

once	TRBV3-1/TRBV3-2	TRBJ2-1	CASSQDPAREQFF
-	TRBV7-2	TRBJ2-7	CASSLTWGRYEQYF
-	TRBV4-3	TRBJ2-1	CASSQDPPQAGINEQFF
once	TRBV20-1	TRBJ1-2	CSASPGGGYTF
-	TRBV7-2	TRBJ1-4	CASSLMPGLYEKLFF
once	TRBV6-1	TRBJ1-6	CASSEFPEPGGGGTLHF
-	TRBV2	TRBJ1-6	CASSVFGQTNNSPLHF
-	TRBV12-3/TRBV12-4	TRBJ2-1	CASRSTNDNEQFF
-	TRBV7-2	TRBJ2-7	CASSLDRTSGTYEQYF
-	TRBV5-5	TRBJ2-7	CASTLWRGAYEQYF
-	TRBV29-1	TRBJ1-5	CSTWTGGTQPQHF
-	TRBV7-9	TRBJ2-1	CASSTRTGGGRSSYNEQFF
-	TRBV3-1/TRBV3-2	TRBJ2-5	CASSRGVAGLETQYF
-	TRBV27	TRBJ1-4	CASSRSRTGYEKLFF
-	TRBV12-3/TRBV12-4	TRBJ2-5	CASSFSETQYF
-	TRBV20-1	TRBJ1-5	CSASLVPSSNQPQHF
once	TRBV7-2	TRBJ2-3	CASSSISGSSTDTQYF
-	TRBV28	TRBJ2-1	CASSSRGTGREDEQFF
-	TRBV3-1/TRBV3-2	TRBJ1-2	CASSLRSGLSYYGYTF
few	TRBV3-1/TRBV3-2	TRBJ2-3	CASSQDGTSGPSSTDTQYF
-	TRBV5-1	TRBJ2-6	CASSFGGTGANVLTF
-	TRBV27	TRBJ1-2	CASSVRGQGGYTF
-	TRBV11-2	TRBJ1-4	CASSRGLEGELFF
-	TRBV4-1	TRBJ2-7	CASSQDKGAPAFF
-	TRBV3-1/TRBV3-2	TRBJ2-7	CASSQEGPGTALEYEQYF
-	TRBV28	TRBJ2-7	CASRDLGPYEQYF
-	TRBV7-2	TRBJ1-5	CASSLVGGDQPQHF
few	TRBV11-3	TRBJ1-1	CASSLTGTAEAFF
once	TRBV5-1	TRBJ1-5	CASSLGGTGTGVYQPQHF
-	TRBV4-3	TRBJ1-3	CASSSGHGNTIYF
-	TRBV5-5	TRBJ1-3	CASSIGPGNTIYF
-	TRBV5-1	TRBJ2-7	CASSLDGPLDEQYF
-	TRBV29-1	TRBJ1-3	CTPGPSCPGNTIYF
-	TRBV24-1	TRBJ2-1	CATSEGTSGNEQFF
-	TRBV24-1	TRBJ2-5	CAAIQGTAHQETQYF
-	TRBV27	TRBJ2-7	CASRVTGTSDPYEQYF
-	TRBV20-1	TRBJ2-3	CSARDQDTQYF
once	TRBV29-1	TRBJ1-4	CSVRDTLEKLFF
-	TRBV2	TRBJ1-6	CASRDSRNSPLHF
-	TRBV9	TRBJ2-2	CASSPRHSTGELFF
-	TRBV9	TRBJ1-4	CASSVRELNEKLFF
-	TRBV27	TRBJ1-1	CASRVHLNTEAFF
-	TRBV6-4	TRBJ1-2	CASSDRRTGGYTF
-	TRBV19	TRBJ2-1	CASSLDRQKQFF
few	TRBV21-1	TRBJ2-7	CASSPRPGTYEQYF
-	TRBV11-2	TRBJ2-5	CASSHRRGYQETQYF
-	TRBV7-9	TRBJ1-2	CASSLSGQGKAENYGYTF
-	TRBV11-2	TRBJ2-3	CASSLMTVTDTQYF
-	TRBV7-9	TRBJ2-3	CASSLDLGADTQYF
-	TRBV6-5	TRBJ2-1	CASSPYRGRGNEQFF
-	TRBV11-2	TRBJ2-7	CASSFDRMTYEQYF
-	TRBV3-1/TRBV3-2	TRBJ2-7	CASSHWTGDEQYF
-	TRBV7-9	TRBJ1-3	CAISLPARGNTIYF
-	TRBV11-2	TRBJ2-7	CASSFIQGVGEQYF